A selection of T cell receptor beta chains follows, all from one sample in a study of blood T cell repertoires in COVID-19. The table came from immunoSEQ multiplex PCR; TCRdb's copy has only in-frame clones and leaves some out. Found here are approximately 260,000 clones, roughly nine tenths of them singletons; the top ten hold 3.6%. The specimen sequenced was peripheral blood. Receptor source: a man between 18 and 35 years old with active or convalescent COVID-19. Each CDR3 is given with its conserved first and last residue. The order of the fields is CDR3 length, V gene, J gene, CDR3 protein.

>15|TRBV5-1|TRBJ2-3
CASSLVAARGDTQYF
>14|TRBV12-5|TRBJ2-5
CASGGTSGSRTQYF
>15|TRBV2|TRBJ2-2
CASIRAEHTTGELFF
>16|TRBV5-6|TRBJ2-7
CASSTRRGQGFYEQYF
>15|TRBV24-1|TRBJ1-2
CATSDLTGATSGYTF
>15|TRBV28|TRBJ2-5
CASSPGTGALETQYF
>13|TRBV24-1|TRBJ2-3
CAVGGASTDTQYF
>15|TRBV9|TRBJ2-1
CASSVGRESYNEQFF
>14|TRBV5-1|TRBJ2-5
CASRTSGSRETQYF
>13|TRBV29-1|TRBJ2-7
CSVTRDSGYEQYF
>14|TRBV24-1|TRBJ1-4
CATSDPSRSEKLFF
>14|TRBV3-1/TRBV3-2|TRBJ1-1
CASTPSGGGLEAFF
>13|TRBV5-1|TRBJ2-7
CASSLAAEYEQYF
>13|TRBV2|TRBJ1-4
CASSGQINEKLFF
>14|TRBV6-4|TRBJ2-2
CASSDGQNTGELFF
>14|TRBV4-2|TRBJ2-7
CASSDPGQGFEQYF
>15|TRBV15|TRBJ1-2
CATSPRTGALYGYTF
>15|TRBV3-1/TRBV3-2|TRBJ2-1
CASSQVGLAVYEQFF
>13|TRBV6-5|TRBJ1-2
CASSHVSNYGYTF
>14|TRBV5-6|TRBJ2-7
CASSRAGGQYEQYF
>15|TRBV4-3|TRBJ1-4
CASSQQTGDQEKLFF
>13|TRBV30|TRBJ2-1
CAGPAGSYNEQFF
>15|TRBV4-3|TRBJ1-1
CASSQDGGVNTEAFF
>12|TRBV4-2|TRBJ1-3
CASSQDRDTIYF
>13|TRBV5-1|TRBJ2-3
CASSLTGTDTQYF
>13|TRBV24-1|TRBJ1-2
CATSDGTGYGYTF
>17|TRBV3-1/TRBV3-2|TRBJ1-1
CASSVPQNYSRYTEAFF
>13|TRBV19|TRBJ2-1
CASLEAAYNEQFF
>14|TRBV3-1/TRBV3-2|TRBJ2-5
CASSQVVLAETQYF